This record concerns one TCR beta chain sequence. The germline V gene encodes CDR1 SGHAT and CDR2 FQDESV (reference sequence). This CDR3 contains 16 residues. Trimming removed 2 bases from V and 10 bases from J, with 20 bases in between. This sample was included in a study of blood T cell repertoires in COVID-19. Whole-study context: Samples came from the United States, Italy and Spain, spanning acute and convalescent COVID-19.

Participant age was roughly 18 to 100 years, and participants resided in roughly 25 US areas. Categorization into cohorts depended on clinical history that participants reported. Contact with a PCR-confirmed or clinician-diagnosed COVID-19 case occurred within 2 weeks of entry. Some clones are missing from TCRdb's copy, which holds only in-frame ones; the method was immunoSEQ multiplex PCR. The sample includes 300,000 to 450,000 clones, 88% of them seen just once. Sequences were obtained from PBMCs or T cells enriched from blood (not recorded which). This clonotype was sampled from a woman in her thirties who had been exposed to COVID-19. This chain links TRBV11-1 with TRBJ1-4; D uncertain. CDR3 loop: CASSLNGAQTQGKLFF. As DNA, the CDR3 is TGTGCCAGCAGCTTAAATGGTGCCCAGACTCAAGGAAAACTGTTTTTT.